A single sample is the source of the 5 T cell receptor beta chains below, sequenced in a study of blood T cell repertoires in COVID-19. Assay: immunoSEQ multiplex PCR; the TCRdb copy retains only in-frame clones and omits some. The top ten clones hold over 5.5% of a sample with almost 250,000 clones, about 84% of them seen once. Sequenced: peripheral blood. The source is a woman over 75 with COVID-19, enrolled during active disease.

This clone was seen a single time. The V and J genes are TRBV3-1 (or the pseudogene TRBV3-2) and TRBJ1-2; D remains unclear. CDR3 size: 11 residues. V was clipped by 3 bases and J by 7 bases, with 6 bases between them. Germline-derived CDR1 and CDR2 are LGHDT and YNNKEL (reference sequence). The CDR3 DNA reads as TGTGCCAGCAGCCAGGGAGGTGGCTACACCTTC. Protein: CASSQGGGYTF.

This sequence joins TRBV2 and TRBJ2-7; D is uncertain. Germline values: CDR1 SNHLY, CDR2 FYNNEI. The CDR3 is 11 amino acids. V was cut by 2 bases and J by 3 bases, with 2 bases left in between. CDR3 sequence: CASSERYEQYF. The CDR3 DNA reads TGTGCCAGCAGTGAACGCTACGAGCAGTACTTC. Using reference TRBV2 and TRBJ2-7 for the parts outside the CDR3, the full variable domain is EPEVTQTPSHQVTQMGQEVILRCVPISNHLYFYWYRQILGQKVEFLVSFYNNEISEKSEIFDDQFSVERPDGSNFTLKIRSTKLEDSAMYFCASSERYEQYFGPGTRLTVT.

This chain joins TRBV7-2 and TRBJ1-2; the D is unclear. The CDR3 totals 16 residues. Per the germline V gene, CDR1 is SGHTA and CDR2 is FQGNSA. V lost 1 base and J 4 bases, leaving 16 bases between the germline ends. The CDR3 sequence is CASSLVLGDAVYGYTF. The CDR3 nucleotides read TGTGCCAGCAGCTTAGTGCTGGGAGATGCGGTCTATGGCTACACCTTC.

This chain uses TRBV5-1 with TRBJ2-4; 10 bases line up with TRBD2. Germline CDR1 and CDR2: SGHRS and YFSETQ. V dropped 1 base and J dropped 9; count of bases not matched to a gene: 7. This CDR3 has 15 amino acids. The CDR3 sequence: CASSLLAGAGGIQYF. In DNA form, the CDR3 reads TGCGCCAGCAGCTTGCTAGCGGGGGCCGGGGGCATTCAGTACTTC.

The chain carries TRBV7-2 and TRBJ1-1; D is perhaps TRBD1 (5 bases). The CDR3 sequence is 14 residues long. The germline V and J ends were trimmed by 3 bases and 1 base, with 9 bases remaining between them. The V gene's germline CDR1 is SGHTA and CDR2 FQGNSA. CDR3: CASSFRQPNTEAFF. Written as DNA, the CDR3 is TGTGCCAGCAGCTTTCGACAGCCGAACACTGAAGCTTTCTTT. Full variable domain (rest looked up from reference TRBV7-2 and TRBJ1-1): GAGVSQSPSNKVTEKGKDVELRCDPISGHTALYWYRQSLGQGLEFLIYFQGNSAPDKSGLPSDRFSAERTGGSVSTLTIQRTQQEDSAVYLCASSFRQPNTEAFFGQGTRLTVV.